The sequence of this T cell receptor beta chain was determined in a study of cytomegalovirus exposure and HLA in healthy donors. On this clone: One junction end does not reproduce the germline sequence, and a read error may be involved.

Germline CDR1 and CDR2: SEHNR and FQNEAQ (reference sequence). CDR3 size: 19 residues. The PCR contained 60 Vbeta and 13 Jbeta primers. As originally analysed: A later analysis counted about 80 million unique TCR beta chains, some 12 million shared. TCRdb's copy holds only in-frame clones and misses some; the assay was immunoSEQ multiplex PCR. That table gives V, J and clone size, and the DNA gave D and trimming. The sample's table shows 130,000 to 150,000 clones. Sequenced: PBMCs. This TCR came from a male donor in good health and CMV-seronegative. This chain joins TRBV7-9 and TRBJ2-1; 11 bases are shared with TRBD2. For the CDR3, the DNA is TGTGCCAGCAGCCTAGCGGGGAATTTAGCGGGAGGGCCTTACAATGAGCAGTTCTTC. Amino acid sequence: CASSLAGNLAGGPYNEQFF.